Listed below are T cell receptor beta chains from one sample, sequenced in a study of blood T cell repertoires in COVID-19. Generated by immunoSEQ multiplex PCR, the TCRdb table keeps only in-frame clones and is missing some. The sample carries 120,000 to 150,000 clones, more than 60% recorded once. The specimen sequenced was peripheral blood. The receptor source for this set is an elderly man with acute or convalescent COVID-19. Both conserved end residues are part of each CDR3. D genes are given only for firm matches. Clone sizes are given selectively: once, few, many, or a class where the clone is expanded.

D: .
J: TRBJ2-2
V: TRBV7-2
size: .
length: 14
DNA: TGTGCCAGCAGCTTAGAGCGGAACACCGGGGAGCTGTTTTTT
CDR3: CASSLERNTGELFF

D: TRBD1
J: TRBJ2-5
V: TRBV7-2
size: .
length: 15
DNA: TGTGCCAGCAGCACGGGGGGACAGGGTCAAAAGACCCAGTACTTC
CDR3: CASSTGGQGQKTQYF

D: .
J: TRBJ1-4
V: TRBV7-2
size: .
length: 15
DNA: TGTGCCAGCAGTCTAGGGGCTGGGATGGATGAAAAACTGTTTTTT
CDR3: CASSLGAGMDEKLFF

D: .
J: TRBJ1-1
V: TRBV11-3
size: .
length: 14
DNA: TGTGCCAGCAGCTTTGGAGGGGTGAACACTGAAGCTTTCTTT
CDR3: CASSFGGVNTEAFF

D: TRBD2
J: TRBJ2-2
V: TRBV7-2
size: .
length: 15
DNA: TGTGCCAGCAGCATAGCGGGGGGTACTTCGGGGGAGCTGTTTTTT
CDR3: CASSIAGGTSGELFF

D: TRBD1
J: TRBJ2-7
V: TRBV12-3/TRBV12-4
size: .
length: 13
DNA: TGTGCCAGCACCCGGGACAGTGGCTACGAGCAGTACTTC
CDR3: CASTRDSGYEQYF

D: .
J: TRBJ1-1
V: TRBV24-1
size: .
length: 12
DNA: TGTGCCACCAGTGATTTGGGAGGGTCGGCTTTCTTT
CDR3: CATSDLGGSAFF

D: TRBD2
J: TRBJ2-1
V: TRBV28
size: .
length: 16
DNA: TGTGCCAGCAGTTTGCCGGCGACTAGCGGGGACAATGAGCAGTTCTTC
CDR3: CASSLPATSGDNEQFF

D: TRBD1
J: TRBJ2-5
V: TRBV10-3
size: .
length: 13
DNA: TGTGCCATCAGTGCGGGACAGTCGGAGACCCAGTACTTC
CDR3: CAISAGQSETQYF

D: TRBD1
J: TRBJ2-5
V: TRBV12-3/TRBV12-4
size: .
length: 11
DNA: TGTGCCATCCGGGACAGGGCCACCCAGTACTTC
CDR3: CAIRDRATQYF

D: .
J: TRBJ2-7
V: TRBV21-1
size: .
length: 17
DNA: TGTGCCAGCAGCAAATATTTGGGCCGCAGGATAGCCTACGAGCAGTACTTC
CDR3: CASSKYLGRRIAYEQYF

D: TRBD1
J: TRBJ1-2
V: TRBV6-2/TRBV6-3
size: .
length: 16
DNA: TGTGCCAGCAGTTACTCGATGGGACAGTTAAACTATGGCTACACCTTC
CDR3: CASSYSMGQLNYGYTF

D: TRBD1
J: TRBJ2-3
V: TRBV7-3
size: .
length: 14
DNA: TGTGCCAGCAGCACGGGACAGGGAGCAGATACGCAGTATTTT
CDR3: CASSTGQGADTQYF

D: .
J: TRBJ2-3
V: TRBV24-1
size: .
length: 15
DNA: TGTGCCACCAGTGACCCAGGGGTTGGCACAGATACGCAGTATTTT
CDR3: CATSDPGVGTDTQYF

D: TRBD1
J: TRBJ2-7
V: TRBV18
size: .
length: 14
DNA: TGTGCCAGCTCCGATACAGGGGGCGAGAACGAGCAGTACTTC
CDR3: CASSDTGGENEQYF

D: TRBD1
J: TRBJ1-2
V: TRBV7-8
size: few
length: 14
DNA: TGTGCCAGCAGCTTAGACAGGGGGCTCTATGGCTACACCTTC
CDR3: CASSLDRGLYGYTF

D: TRBD1
J: TRBJ2-1
V: TRBV27
size: .
length: 15
DNA: TGTGCCAGCAGTTTAGGGACAGGCATACGTAGTGAGCAGTTCTTC
CDR3: CASSLGTGIRSEQFF

D: TRBD2
J: TRBJ2-2
V: TRBV4-3
size: once
length: 16
DNA: TGCGCCAGCAGCCCCGGACTAGCGGGGCACACCGGGGAGCTGTTTTTT
CDR3: CASSPGLAGHTGELFF

D: TRBD2
J: TRBJ2-1
V: TRBV7-8
size: .
length: 17
DNA: TGTGCCAGCAGCTCCGGGACTAGCGGGGGACTACACAATGAGCAGTTCTTC
CDR3: CASSSGTSGGLHNEQFF

D: TRBD1
J: TRBJ2-3
V: TRBV5-4
size: .
length: 15
DNA: TGTGCCAGCAGCGGACCGGGACAGTCGACAGATACGCAGTATTTT
CDR3: CASSGPGQSTDTQYF

D: .
J: TRBJ1-2
V: TRBV5-1
size: .
length: 14
DNA: TGCGCCAGCAGCCCAGGGTACGGATTATATGGCTACACCTTC
CDR3: CASSPGYGLYGYTF

D: TRBD1
J: TRBJ2-2
V: TRBV10-3
size: .
length: 15
DNA: TGTGCCATCAGTGAAAGACAGGGGGCGGCCGGGGAGCTGTTTTTT
CDR3: CAISERQGAAGELFF

D: TRBD1
J: TRBJ1-2
V: TRBV9
size: .
length: 18
DNA: TGTGCCAGCAGCGTAGGAGATGGGGACAGGGGAATCCGCGATGGCTACACCTTC
CDR3: CASSVGDGDRGIRDGYTF

D: .
J: TRBJ1-6
V: TRBV28
size: .
length: 13
DNA: TGTGCCAGCAGTCTTGTCCCAGGGTCACCCCTCCACTTT
CDR3: CASSLVPGSPLHF

D: TRBD1
J: TRBJ1-6
V: TRBV4-1
size: .
length: 22
DNA: TGCGCCAGCAGCCAAGATCTGTTAGTCAGGACAGGGGGCCGCGCCTATAATTCACCCCTCCACTTT
CDR3: CASSQDLLVRTGGRAYNSPLHF

D: .
J: TRBJ2-5
V: TRBV7-9
size: .
length: 14
DNA: TGTGCCAGCAGCGTTACTTCGGGGGTAGAGACCCAGTACTTC
CDR3: CASSVTSGVETQYF

D: .
J: TRBJ1-5
V: TRBV7-9
size: .
length: 14
DNA: TGTGCCAGCAGCCAAGACAGTTTTAATCAGCCCCAGCATTTT
CDR3: CASSQDSFNQPQHF

D: .
J: TRBJ1-6
V: TRBV5-4
size: .
length: 15
DNA: TGTGCCAGCAGCTTGGCCGCAGGGCTTAATTCACCCCTCCACTTT
CDR3: CASSLAAGLNSPLHF

D: TRBD1
J: TRBJ1-5
V: TRBV6-5
size: .
length: 13
DNA: TGTGCCAGCAGATCACAGGGGGGCCAGCCCCAGCATTTT
CDR3: CASRSQGGQPQHF

D: .
J: TRBJ2-4
V: TRBV2
size: .
length: 14
DNA: TGTGCCAGCAAGGAGATAGGGGAACAAAACATTCAGTACTTC
CDR3: CASKEIGEQNIQYF

D: TRBD1
J: TRBJ1-4
V: TRBV15
size: once
length: 15
DNA: TGTGCCACCAGCCGGGAGGGGCAGGGGGGAGAAAAACTGTTTTTT
CDR3: CATSREGQGGEKLFF

D: .
J: TRBJ1-1
V: TRBV18
size: once
length: 15
DNA: TGTGCCAGCTCACCACCGGCGGGGGCCATCACTGAAGCTTTCTTT
CDR3: CASSPPAGAITEAFF

D: TRBD1
J: TRBJ2-3
V: TRBV5-1
size: .
length: 14
DNA: TGCGCCAGTAGGACCGGGACAGGTACAGATACGCAGTATTTT
CDR3: CASRTGTGTDTQYF

D: TRBD1
J: TRBJ2-5
V: TRBV5-5
size: .
length: 19
DNA: TGTGCCAGCAGCCGAATAGGACGGGACAGGGGTCTGTACCAAGAGACCCAGTACTTC
CDR3: CASSRIGRDRGLYQETQYF

D: .
J: TRBJ2-2
V: TRBV18
size: .
length: 16
DNA: TGTGCCAGCAAACCCTCGACGGGTACGAACACCGGGGAGCTGTTTTTT
CDR3: CASKPSTGTNTGELFF

D: TRBD2
J: TRBJ2-3
V: TRBV6-5
size: .
length: 15
DNA: TGTGCCAGCAGTTACAAGCGGGGGGCCACAGATACGCAGTATTTT
CDR3: CASSYKRGATDTQYF

D: .
J: TRBJ2-2
V: TRBV2
size: .
length: 14
DNA: TGTGCCAGCAGGGAGGGGGCAAACACCGGGGAGCTGTTTTTT
CDR3: CASREGANTGELFF